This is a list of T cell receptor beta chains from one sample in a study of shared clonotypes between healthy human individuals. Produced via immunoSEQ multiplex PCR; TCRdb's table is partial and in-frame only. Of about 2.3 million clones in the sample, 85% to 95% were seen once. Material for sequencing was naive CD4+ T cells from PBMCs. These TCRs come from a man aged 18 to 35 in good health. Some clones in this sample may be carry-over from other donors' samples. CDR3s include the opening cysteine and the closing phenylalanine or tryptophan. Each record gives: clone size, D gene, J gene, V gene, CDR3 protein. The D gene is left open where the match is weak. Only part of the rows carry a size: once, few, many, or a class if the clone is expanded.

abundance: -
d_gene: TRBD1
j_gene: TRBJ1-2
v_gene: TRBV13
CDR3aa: CASSQARGNYGYTF

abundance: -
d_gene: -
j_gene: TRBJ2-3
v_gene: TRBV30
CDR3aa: CACGPRGTDTQYF

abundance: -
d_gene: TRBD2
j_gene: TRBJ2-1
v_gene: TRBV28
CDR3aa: CASGTSGKVPYNEQFF

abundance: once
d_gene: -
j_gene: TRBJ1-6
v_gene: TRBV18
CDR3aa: CASSDGVRSPLHF

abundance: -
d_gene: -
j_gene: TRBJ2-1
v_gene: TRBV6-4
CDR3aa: CASRDPSSQNEQFF

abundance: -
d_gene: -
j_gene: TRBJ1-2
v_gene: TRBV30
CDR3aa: CACRRTVYYGYTF

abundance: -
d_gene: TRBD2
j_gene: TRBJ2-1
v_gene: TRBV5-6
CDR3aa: CASSAGLAGGLAEQFF

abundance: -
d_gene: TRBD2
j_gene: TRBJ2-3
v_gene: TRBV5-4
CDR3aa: CASSTGTSFGTQYF

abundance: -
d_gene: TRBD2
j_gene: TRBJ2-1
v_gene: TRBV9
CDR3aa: CASSESGSSYNEQFF

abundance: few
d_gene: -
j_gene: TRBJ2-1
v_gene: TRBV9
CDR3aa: CASSVEGDSYNEQFF

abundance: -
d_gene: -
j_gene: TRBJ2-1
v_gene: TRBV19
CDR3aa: CASSSRGSASYNEQFF

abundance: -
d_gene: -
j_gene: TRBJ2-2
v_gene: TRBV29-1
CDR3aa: CSARASPTGELFF

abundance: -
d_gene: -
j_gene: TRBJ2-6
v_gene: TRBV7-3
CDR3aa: CASSLVASGANVLTF

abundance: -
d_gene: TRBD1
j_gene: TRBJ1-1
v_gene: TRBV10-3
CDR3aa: CAISAYQGANTEAFF

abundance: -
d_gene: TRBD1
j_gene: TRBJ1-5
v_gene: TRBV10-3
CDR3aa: CAISAGTASNQPQHF

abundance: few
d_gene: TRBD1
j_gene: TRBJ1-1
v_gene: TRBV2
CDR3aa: CSQGASRGTEAFF

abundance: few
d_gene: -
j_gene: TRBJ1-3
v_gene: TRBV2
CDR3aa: CASSEGFSNAGNTIYF

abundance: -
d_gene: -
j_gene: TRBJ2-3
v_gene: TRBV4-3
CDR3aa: CASSLQTGPSLDTQYF

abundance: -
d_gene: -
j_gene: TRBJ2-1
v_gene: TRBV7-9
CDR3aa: CASSLVRGVDEQFF

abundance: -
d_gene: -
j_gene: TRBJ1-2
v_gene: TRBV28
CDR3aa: CASSLVYGYTF

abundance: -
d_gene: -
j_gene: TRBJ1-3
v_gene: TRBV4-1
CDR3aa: CASSPWGRGSGNTIYF

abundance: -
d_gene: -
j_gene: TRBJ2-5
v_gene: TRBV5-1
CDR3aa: CASSLARAGVRETQYF

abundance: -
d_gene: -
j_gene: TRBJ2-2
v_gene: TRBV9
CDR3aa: CASSAPPSIFGVLSGELFF

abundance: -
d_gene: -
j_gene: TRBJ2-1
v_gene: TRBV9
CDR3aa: CASSVGNNEQFF

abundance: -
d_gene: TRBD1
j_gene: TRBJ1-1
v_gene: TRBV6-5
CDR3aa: CASSYYGQGNTEAFF

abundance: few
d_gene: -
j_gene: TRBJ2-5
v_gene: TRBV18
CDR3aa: CASSPSTSMETQYF

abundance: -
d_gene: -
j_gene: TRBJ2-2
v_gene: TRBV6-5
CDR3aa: CASSYSKNTGELFF

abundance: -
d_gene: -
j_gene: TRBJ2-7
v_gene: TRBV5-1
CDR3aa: CASSRDGGNEQYF

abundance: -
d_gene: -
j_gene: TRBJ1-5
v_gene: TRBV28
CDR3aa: CASSSRVLPQHF

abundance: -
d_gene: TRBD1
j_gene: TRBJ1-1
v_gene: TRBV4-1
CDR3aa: CASSLGDRANTEAFF

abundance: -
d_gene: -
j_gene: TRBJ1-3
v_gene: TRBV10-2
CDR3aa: CASSQMGPGNTIYF

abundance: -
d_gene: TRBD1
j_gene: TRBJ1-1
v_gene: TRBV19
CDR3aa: CASSAPGQGYTEAFF

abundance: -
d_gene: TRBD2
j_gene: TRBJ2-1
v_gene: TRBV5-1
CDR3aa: CASSFSSGSGEQFF

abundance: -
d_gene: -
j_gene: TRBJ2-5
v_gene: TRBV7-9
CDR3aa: CASSSGQGGQYF

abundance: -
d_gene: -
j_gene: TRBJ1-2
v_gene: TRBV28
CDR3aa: CASSTPGGGNYGYTF

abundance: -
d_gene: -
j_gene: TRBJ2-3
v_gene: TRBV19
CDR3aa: CASSQPSTDTQYF

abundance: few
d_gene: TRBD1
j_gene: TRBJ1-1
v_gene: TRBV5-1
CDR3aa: CASSFPGGGGNTEAFF

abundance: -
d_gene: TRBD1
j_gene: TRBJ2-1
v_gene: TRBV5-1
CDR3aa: CASSPLTGGFAYNEQFF

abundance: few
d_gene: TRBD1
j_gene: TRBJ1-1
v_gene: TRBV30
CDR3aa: CAWTRQGYTEAFF

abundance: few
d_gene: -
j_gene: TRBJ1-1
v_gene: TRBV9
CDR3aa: CASSVAWGLTEAFF

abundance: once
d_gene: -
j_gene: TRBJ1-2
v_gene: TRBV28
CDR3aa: CASSLVAGDGYTF